A single sample is the source of the 10 T cell receptor beta chains below, sequenced in a study of T cell responses to AZD1222 COVID-19 vaccine. The method was immunoSEQ multiplex PCR; TCRdb's version includes in-frame clones alone and lacks a portion of them. The table shows 100,000 to 150,000 clones, with about 90% occurring only once. Sample: peripheral blood, taken 28 days after the second AZD1222 dose. The receptor set was obtained from an adult who received the AZD1222 COVID-19 vaccine.

The rearrangement uses TRBV3-1 (or the pseudogene TRBV3-2) and TRBJ1-1, with unresolved D. This CDR3 comprises 14 residues. The V and J ends lost 5 bases and 0 bases respectively, with 10 bases between them. Germline V CDR1 and CDR2: LGHDT, YNNKEL (reference sequence). The CDR3 DNA reads TGTGCCAGCAGCTTCAGTACCATGAACACTGAAGCTTTCTTT. Translated, it gives CASSFSTMNTEAFF.

This chain joins TRBV19 and TRBJ2-7; D uncertain. V lost 6 bases and J lost 3, with 21 bases in between. Germline-derived CDR1 and CDR2 are LNHDA and SQIVND (reference sequence). The CDR3 totals 16 residues. This CDR3 reads CASSSDQVFGSYEQYF. In DNA, the CDR3 is TGTGCCAGTAGCTCAGATCAGGTGTTTGGTAGCTACGAGCAGTACTTC.

The J gene is TRBJ1-4, the V gene TRBV19; D ambiguous. Trimming removed 7 bases at V and 6 bases at J, with 15 bases between. Germline CDR1 reads LNHDA; CDR2 reads SQIVND (reference sequence). The CDR3 is 14 residues long. Here the CDR3 reads CASTARGAYEKLFF. CDR3 in DNA: TGTGCCAGTACCGCGAGAGGAGCTTATGAAAAACTGTTTTTT.

J is TRBJ2-5 and V is TRBV10-1; TRBD1 matches at 12 bases. The V and J ends lost 6 bases and 5 bases, in that order; junction bases with no gene match: 7. The CDR3 totals 15 residues. The germline gives CDR1 WNHNN, CDR2 SYGVQD (reference sequence). The CDR3 loop reads CASSAGTGGWETQYF. As DNA, the CDR3 is TGCGCCAGCAGCGCCGGGACAGGGGGCTGGGAGACCCAGTACTTC.

The V gene is TRBV13, the J gene TRBJ2-3; no firm D call. CDR1 is PRHDT, CDR2 FYEKMQ, per germline (reference sequence). CDR3 size: 16 residues. Trimming cost V 5 bases and J 0 bases, with 15 bases left between them. The CDR3 DNA sequence: TGTGCCAGCAGCCTGACAAGAATCGCTAGCACAGATACGCAGTATTTT. This translates into CASSLTRIASTDTQYF.

The CDR3 DNA reads as TGTGCCAGCAGCCGAACTGGTGGGGGCCCCCCCGGAGATACGCAGTATTTT. Amino acid sequence: CASSRTGGGPPGDTQYF. The chain uses TRBV6-6 and TRBJ2-3; tentatively, D is TRBD1 (6 bases). Trimming stripped 6 bases from V and 5 bases from J, with 24 bases between. Germline CDR1 is MNHNY and CDR2 is SVGAGI (reference sequence). The length of the CDR3 is 17 residues.

The rearrangement joins TRBV6-5 to TRBJ1-1, with a weak D call TRBD1 (5 bases). The CDR3 has 15 residues. V lost 0 bases and J 4 bases, leaving 12 bases between the germline ends. The germline V gene has CDR1 MNHEY and CDR2 SVGAGI. Written as DNA, the CDR3 is TGTGCCAGCAGTTACTCTCGAGGGCAGGGCACTGAAGCTTTCTTT. This encodes CASSYSRGQGTEAFF.

The V gene is TRBV19, the J gene TRBJ1-5, with D unresolved. The CDR3 length is 15 residues. V was shortened by 5 bases and J by 1 base, with 12 bases between the two germline ends. Germline-derived CDR1 and CDR2 are LNHDA and SQIVND (reference sequence). The CDR3 bases are TGTGCCAGTAGTGCAGACGGGTGGAGCAATCAGCCCCAGCATTTT. Its protein is CASSADGWSNQPQHF.

This clone has just one count. The chain uses TRBV7-9 and TRBJ1-6; D unresolved. The CDR3 covers 13 residues. The germline V and J ends were trimmed by 3 bases and 5 bases, with 5 bases remaining between them. Germline V CDR1 and CDR2: SEHNR, FQNEAQ (reference sequence). In DNA form, the CDR3 reads TGTGCCAGCAGCTTGAGGGATAATTCACCCCTCCACTTT. Amino acids: CASSLRDNSPLHF.

A few counts support this clone. The chain employs TRBV6-5 and TRBJ2-3; 8 nucleotides line up with TRBD2. The CDR3 extends over 14 amino acids. Germline trimming cut 7 bases from V and 1 base from J; bases unmatched to any gene: 4. The germline gives CDR1 MNHEY, CDR2 SVGAGI. The CDR3 DNA sequence: TGTGCCAGCAAGCGGGAGCGGGGCACAGATACGCAGTATTTT. Translating it yields CASKRERGTDTQYF.